One and the same sample provided the 20 T cell receptor beta chains below, sequenced in a study of Graves' ophthalmopathy and Graves' hyperthyroidism. Amplification targeted the TCR beta CDR3 regions, with RNA transcripts as the source material. In the first round, RT-PCR was carried out with HTBI primers, and a multiplex PCR formed the second round. TCRdb redid the calling of the multiplex PCR reads with MiXCR, one entry per CDR3 protein. The table includes over 650,000 distinct CDR3 sequences, over 40% detected once. Sequenced: peripheral blood. Receptors were obtained from an adult man with Graves' ophthalmopathy.

This clonotype occurred many times. A read error is possible here, since a much larger clone lies one base away. The chain couples TRBV25-1 to TRBJ1-1; possible D gene TRBD1, 5 bases. The ends were cut back, 11 bases at V and 5 bases at J, with 9 bases in the middle. The germline V gene has CDR1 MGHDK and CDR2 SYGVNS. This CDR3 has 10 residues. CDR3 protein: CAAKGTEAFF. The CDR3 region has the DNA TGTGCCGCCAAGGGGACTGAAGCTTTCTTT.

The chain employs TRBV5-1 and TRBJ1-6; unclear D gene. Per germline, CDR1 SGHRS and CDR2 YFSETQ. The V and J ends lost 3 bases and 8 bases respectively, with 18 bases between them. This CDR3 comprises 16 residues. DNA of the CDR3: TGCGCCAGCAGCTGGCAAGGTTCGGGTGCCGATTCACCCCTCCACTTT. Protein: CASSWQGSGADSPLHF.

This sequence joins TRBV12-3 or TRBV12-4 and TRBJ2-7, with D possibly TRBD1 on 6 matching bases. The CDR3 runs to 15 residues. Trimming took off 1 base at V and 2 bases at J, with 12 bases between the two ends. The DNA of the CDR3 is TGTGCCAGCAGTTTAGGACAGGCACCTGCCTACGAGCAGTACTTC. Amino acid sequence: CASSLGQAPAYEQYF.

In DNA form, the CDR3 reads TGTGCCAGCAGTCCGAGCGCAGGGAGTTATGGCTACACCTTC. Amino acids: CASSPSAGSYGYTF. The chain joins TRBV6-5 to TRBJ1-2; D is possibly TRBD1 (5 bases). This CDR3 is built from 14 residues. The germline V and J ends were trimmed by 5 bases and 5 bases, with 15 bases remaining between them. CDR1 is MNHEY and CDR2 is SVGAGI in the germline V gene.

This clonotype occurred many times. The chain has TRBV12-3 or TRBV12-4 and TRBJ1-2, with a possible D match to TRBD1 (6 bases). The CDR3 contains 12 residues. V was pared by 7 bases and J by 3 bases, with 9 bases between. For the CDR3, the DNA is TGTGCCAGCACTAGACAGGACTATGGCTACACCTTC. Translating it yields CASTRQDYGYTF.

This clonotype was detected only a few times. Here the CDR3 DNA reads TGTGCCAGCAGTTTTCGGACAGGGTCTGAGGAGCAGTACTTC. This encodes CASSFRTGSEEQYF. This sequence joins TRBV6-6 and TRBJ2-7, with 8 bases that match TRBD1. The junction had 9 bases not matched to a gene; V was cut back by 4 bases and J by 7 bases. Germline V gene sequence: CDR1 MNHNY, CDR2 SVGAGI (reference sequence). The CDR3 sequence is 14 residues long.

This chain joins TRBV29-1 and TRBJ1-1, with TRBD1 as a possible D gene (6 bases). CDR1 and CDR2 from the germline V gene are SQVTM and ANQGSEA. The CDR3 consists of 13 residues. V lost 2 bases to trimming and J lost 5 bases, with 12 bases between them. Here the CDR3 reads CSVELGARTEAFF. CDR3 sequence (DNA): TGCAGCGTTGAATTGGGGGCGCGAACTGAAGCTTTCTTT. Drawing the rest from reference TRBV29-1 and TRBJ1-1, the complete variable domain is SAVISQKPSRDICQRGTSLTIQCQVDSQVTMMFWYRQQPGQSLTLIATANQGSEATYESGFVIDKFPISRPNLTFSTLTVSNMSPEDSSIYLCSVELGARTEAFFGQGTRLTVV.

This clonotype has a count of ten or more. This chain joins TRBV10-3 and TRBJ1-1; possibly TRBD1 for D (6 bases). In germline, CDR1 is ENHRY, CDR2 SYGVKD. The CDR3 is 15 residues long. The V end lost 11 bases, the J end lost 1 base, and 20 bases lay between the germline ends. In DNA, the CDR3 is TGTGCCGCCCGACAAGGGGGGATGGGGAACACTGAAGCTTTCTTT. It is translated as CAARQGGMGNTEAFF.

This clonotype was counted many times. This chain joins TRBV25-1 and TRBJ2-2, with D perhaps being TRBD1 or TRBD2 (6 bases each). V lost 9 bases, J lost 9 bases, and 11 bases lay in between. The V gene's germline CDR1 is MGHDK and CDR2 SYGVNS. The CDR3 runs to 11 residues. CDR3 coding DNA: TGTGCCAGTGAAGGGGGGTGGGAGCTGTTTTTT. This gives the protein CASEGGWELFF.

Notes on this clonotype: A much larger clone differs by one base, so this may be a read error. The rearrangement uses TRBV19 and TRBJ1-2; D gene uncertain. V was pared by 6 bases and J by 4 bases, with 18 bases between. The CDR3 is 15 amino acids. CDR1 is LNHDA and CDR2 is SQIVND in the germline V gene (reference sequence). The CDR3 region is CASRPEGWTLYGYTF. Here the CDR3 DNA reads TGTGCCAGTAGGCCCGAGGGTTGGACGCTCTATGGCTACACCTTC.

The chain links TRBV25-1 to TRBJ1-2; TRBD1 matches 9 bases. Trimming took 5 bases from V and 6 from J; bases not matched to a gene: 10. CDR1 is MGHDK and CDR2 is SYGVNS in the germline V gene. CDR3 length: 15 amino acids. CDR3 in DNA: TGTGCCAGCAGTTTGTTGGGACAGGGTTTTAATGGCTACACCTTC. Translation gives CASSLLGQGFNGYTF.

This clonotype appeared a few times. V and J are TRBV7-9 and TRBJ1-5; D not certain. Trimming removed 5 bases from V and 4 bases from J, with 18 bases in between. Germline V gene lookup returns CDR1 SEHNR and CDR2 FQNEAQ (reference sequence). The CDR3 is made up of 16 amino acids. CDR3: CASSRLSPHGNQPQHF. The CDR3 region has the DNA TGTGCCAGCAGCCGACTTAGCCCCCATGGAAATCAGCCCCAGCATTTT.

At least ten counts were recorded for this clonotype. The chain uses TRBV6-5 and TRBJ2-5; no clear D gene. This CDR3 contains 14 residues. Germline V gene lookup returns CDR1 MNHEY and CDR2 SVGAGI. V was cut by 4 bases and J by 3 bases, with 12 bases left in between. The DNA for the CDR3 is TGTGCCAGCAGTTTCGCCCGGGCAGAAGAGACCCAGTACTTC. Protein sequence: CASSFARAEETQYF.

This chain links TRBV10-3 with TRBJ1-2; 9 bases match TRBD1. CDR1 and CDR2 from the germline V gene are ENHRY and SYGVKD. This CDR3 region has 16 residues. With 3 bases clipped from V and 4 bases from J, the junction kept 9 bases outside the gene matches. CDR3 loop: CAISDSGQGKGYGYTF. CDR3 nucleotide sequence: TGTGCCATCAGTGATAGCGGACAGGGGAAAGGCTATGGCTACACCTTC.

As regards this clonotype: This may come from a read error, since a much larger clone is one base off. The chain is built from TRBV2 and TRBJ1-2; the D gene is possibly TRBD1 (5 bases). The germline V gene has CDR1 SNHLY and CDR2 FYNNEI. CDR3 length equals 16 residues. Here the CDR3 DNA reads TGTGCCGGCAGTGAAGCGTTACAGGAACTTAACTATGGCTACACCTTC. Translated: CAGSEALQELNYGYTF.

To note about this clonotype: A junction end diverges from the germline sequence, so it may reflect a read error. The chain uses TRBV11-2 and TRBJ2-7, with D possibly matching TRBD2 (6 bases). The CDR3 consists of 14 residues. Per the germline V gene, CDR1 is SGHAT and CDR2 is FQNNGV. CDR3 sequence reads: CASKLGLNSYGQYF. Here the CDR3 DNA reads TGTGCCAGCAAACTGGGACTGAACTCCTACGGGCAGTACTTC.

This chain joins TRBV29-1 and TRBJ2-7, with D tentatively TRBD1 (7 bases). Germline-derived CDR1 and CDR2 are SQVTM and ANQGSEA. The CDR3 has 13 amino acids. CDR3 amino acids: CRKGGTETYEQYF. CDR3 coding DNA: TGCAGAAAAGGAGGGACAGAAACCTACGAGCAGTACTTC.

CDR3 sequence (DNA): TGTGCCAGCAGGTGGACAGGGCTCGACGAGCAGTACTTC. The encoded protein is CASRWTGLDEQYF. The chain combines TRBV7-9 with TRBJ2-7; 8 nucleotides align to TRBD1. Germline trimming cut 6 bases from V and 5 bases from J; bases unmatched to any gene: 6. The CDR3 is made up of 13 amino acids. CDR1 and CDR2 from the germline V gene are SEHNR and FQNEAQ (reference sequence).

The count of this clonotype is one. This chain links TRBV25-1 with TRBJ1-4; 7 nucleotides align to TRBD1. The CDR3 is made up of 14 amino acids. Germline lookup yields CDR1 MGHDK and CDR2 SYGVNS. V trimming: 5 bases; J trimming: 5 bases; junction bases outside the gene matches: 5. Here the CDR3 DNA reads TGTGCCAGCAGTCACCGGACAGGCAATGAAAAACTGTTTTTT. The encoded protein is CASSHRTGNEKLFF.

Concerning this clonotype itself: At one of its ends the junction is not consistent with the germline gene, which may arise from a read error. V usage is TRBV19 and J usage is TRBJ1-5, with D possibly TRBD1 on 5 matching bases. Germline values: CDR1 LNHDA, CDR2 SQIVND (reference sequence). There are 15 residues in the CDR3. The CDR3, as DNA: TGTGCTAGTAGTCTGGGGCAGGGTGTACATCGGCCCCAGCATTTT. Encoded protein: CASSLGQGVHRPQHF.